This TCR beta chain was found in a study of T cells in Graves' hyperthyroidism and ophthalmopathy. This CDR3 has 14 amino acids. V lost 0 bases, J lost 2 bases, and 11 bases lay in between. Germline CDR1 DFQATT, CDR2 SNEGSKA (reference sequence). Amplified TCR beta CDR3 regions derived from RNA transcripts. Carried out on the TCR CDR3, a first-round RT-PCR used the HTBI primer set. TCRdb ran MiXCR on the multiplex PCR reads and lists one entry per CDR3 protein. The sample lists approximately 95,000 distinct CDR3 sequences; about 37% were seen once. This clonotype was recorded many times. The sample taken for sequencing was peripheral blood or thyroid tissue (not recorded which). V is TRBV20-1 and J is TRBJ2-7; D remains unclear. This clonotype was obtained from a woman between 25 and 40 years old with Graves' hyperthyroidism. CDR3: CSARDLRSTYEQYF. CDR3 DNA sequence: TGCAGTGCTAGAGATCTGAGGTCCACCTACGAGCAGTACTTC.